Listed below are T cell receptor beta chains from one sample, sequenced in a study of blood T cell repertoires in COVID-19. TCRdb's copy holds only in-frame clones and misses some; the assay was immunoSEQ multiplex PCR. The sample shows some 290,000 clones, approximately 90% of them seen only once. The sequencing sample was made of peripheral blood. These receptor sequences come from a man in his late teens or twenties with active or convalescent COVID-19. Each CDR3 is given with its conserved first and last residue. Fields, in order: CDR3 DNA, CDR3 protein, J gene, V gene, clone size, D gene. The D gene is left open where the match is weak. Part of the rows lack a size; the others show once, few, many or a class for expanded clones.

TGTGCCAGCAGAACTGGGACAGGCCACACCGGGGAGCTGTTTTTT | CASRTGTGHTGELFF | TRBJ2-2 | TRBV6-6 | NA | TRBD1
TGCAGCACATTGGGACTAGCGGGAGGGTTCTCCTACGAGCAGTACTTC | CSTLGLAGGFSYEQYF | TRBJ2-7 | TRBV29-1 | few | TRBD2
TGTGCCAGCAGTGAAATATTGGGAGATGCAACTAATGAAAAACTGTTTTTT | CASSEILGDATNEKLFF | TRBJ1-4 | TRBV6-1 | NA | NA
TGTGCCAGCAGCCTGGGCAGGGGTTCCTTCTCTGGGGCCAACGTCCTGACTTTC | CASSLGRGSFSGANVLTF | TRBJ2-6 | TRBV2 | NA | NA
TGTGCCAGCAGCCCAGGACAGGGCACTCAGCCCCAGCATTTT | CASSPGQGTQPQHF | TRBJ1-5 | TRBV6-2/TRBV6-3 | NA | TRBD1
TGTGCCAGCTCACCGACCCAGGAGGGGGCCAATGAGCAGTTCTTC | CASSPTQEGANEQFF | TRBJ2-1 | TRBV18 | NA | NA
TGTGCCAGCAGCCCAGGGGGCAGCCCCCGAGGCTACTTC | CASSPGGSPRGYF | TRBJ2-7 | TRBV11-2 | NA | TRBD1
TGTGCCAGCGCGGGACAGGGTCTATTGGAGCAGTACTTC | CASAGQGLLEQYF | TRBJ2-7 | TRBV2 | NA | TRBD1
TGCGCCAGTAACAGGGGGCAAGAGACCCAGTACTTC | CASNRGQETQYF | TRBJ2-5 | TRBV5-1 | NA | TRBD1
TGTGCCAGCAGTTCCACAGGGGCGCGGAACACTGAAGCTTTCTTT | CASSSTGARNTEAFF | TRBJ1-1 | TRBV6-5 | NA | TRBD1
TGTGCCAGCATCCCGGGACAGGGAACGCTAAGCTACGAGCAGTACTTC | CASIPGQGTLSYEQYF | TRBJ2-7 | TRBV28 | NA | TRBD1
TGTGCTAGTGGACCGGGACAGAAAAATCAGCCCCAGCATTTT | CASGPGQKNQPQHF | TRBJ1-5 | TRBV12-5 | NA | TRBD1
TGTGCCAGCACTATGGGGCCCAGAGCGAACACCGGGGAGCTGTTTTTT | CASTMGPRANTGELFF | TRBJ2-2 | TRBV14 | NA | NA
TGTGCCAGCAAACCCTTAGGGACTAGCGGATCCACAGATACGCAGTATTTT | CASKPLGTSGSTDTQYF | TRBJ2-3 | TRBV5-4 | NA | TRBD2
TGTGCCAGCAGCTCCCGGGACTCGAATGAAAAACTGTTTTTT | CASSSRDSNEKLFF | TRBJ1-4 | TRBV11-3 | NA | NA
TGTGCCAGCAGCGTAGCCCCGAGCTGGAATGAGCAGTTCTTC | CASSVAPSWNEQFF | TRBJ2-1 | TRBV9 | NA | NA
TGTGCCAGCTCACAAACTAGTCAAGAGACCCAGTACTTC | CASSQTSQETQYF | TRBJ2-5 | TRBV18 | NA | NA
TGCGCCAGCAGCCAAGACTTCCCCAATGAGCAGTTCTTC | CASSQDFPNEQFF | TRBJ2-1 | TRBV4-1 | NA | NA
TGTGCCAGCAGTTCGGGACAGGGTGGTGATACGCAGTATTTT | CASSSGQGGDTQYF | TRBJ2-3 | TRBV6-5 | NA | TRBD1
TGTGCCAGCAGCCCCCTGCCGGGTCAGGGAAGCTCTGGAAACACCATATATTTT | CASSPLPGQGSSGNTIYF | TRBJ1-3 | TRBV14 | few | NA
TGTGCCACGCAGGGACAGGGGGACGAAAAGCCCCAGCATTTT | CATQGQGDEKPQHF | TRBJ1-5 | TRBV24-1 | NA | TRBD1
TGTGCCACCAGTGAACCGGGACAGGGGAACACCGGGGAGCTGTTTTTT | CATSEPGQGNTGELFF | TRBJ2-2 | TRBV24-1 | NA | TRBD1
TGTGCCAGCAGCGGAGGCGTTGGTACTAGCGGGGGATGGGGAAACATTCAGTACTTC | CASSGGVGTSGGWGNIQYF | TRBJ2-4 | TRBV11-2 | NA | TRBD2
TGTGCCAGCAGTATCACAGGGGTTGCAGATACGCAGTATTTT | CASSITGVADTQYF | TRBJ2-3 | TRBV6-5 | once | TRBD1
TGTGCCAGCAGTTCCACACATAACACCGGGGAGCTGTTTTTT | CASSSTHNTGELFF | TRBJ2-2 | TRBV27 | NA | NA
TGTGCCAGAAGCCATACAGGGGACTCTAATGAAAAACTGTTTTTT | CARSHTGDSNEKLFF | TRBJ1-4 | TRBV5-3 | NA | TRBD1
TGCGCCAGCAGCTTCGGGGGAGGGGGAACTAATGAAAAACTGTTTTTT | CASSFGGGGTNEKLFF | TRBJ1-4 | TRBV5-1 | NA | NA
TGCGCCAGCAGCTTGGACTCTGGGACAGGGGAAAGGGCCCAGTACTTC | CASSLDSGTGERAQYF | TRBJ2-5 | TRBV5-1 | NA | TRBD1
TGTGCCAGCAGCGCCTTGACAGGTACTGGCTACACCTTC | CASSALTGTGYTF | TRBJ1-2 | TRBV7-9 | NA | NA
TGTGCCAGCAGAAGACAGGGGGCAGAGAACACTGAAGCTTTCTTT | CASRRQGAENTEAFF | TRBJ1-1 | TRBV2 | NA | TRBD1
TGTGCCAGCAGCCAAGCCCCTCCAGACTACAATGAGCAGTTCTTC | CASSQAPPDYNEQFF | TRBJ2-1 | TRBV4-2 | once | NA
TGTGCCAGCAGCGCCGGGACAGGGAGGGCAAGACTTTACAATGAGCAGTTCTTC | CASSAGTGRARLYNEQFF | TRBJ2-1 | TRBV9 | NA | TRBD1
TGCGCCAGCAGCTTGTTGGGGACAATGAACACCGGGGAGCTGTTTTTT | CASSLLGTMNTGELFF | TRBJ2-2 | TRBV5-1 | NA | NA
TGCAGCACCAGAAGGGAAACAGGGCTGGATACGCAGTATTTT | CSTRRETGLDTQYF | TRBJ2-3 | TRBV29-1 | once | NA
TGTGCCAGCAGCTTTCCGGGGATGAATGAGCAGTTCTTC | CASSFPGMNEQFF | TRBJ2-1 | TRBV11-3 | NA | NA
TGTGCCAGCAGCCTATCGACAGGACCCTACAATGAGCAGTTCTTC | CASSLSTGPYNEQFF | TRBJ2-1 | TRBV7-3 | NA | NA
TGTGCCAGCAGCGTAGATAGGGGCACGGGAGAAGAGACCCAGTACTTC | CASSVDRGTGEETQYF | TRBJ2-5 | TRBV9 | NA | NA
TGCGCCAGCAGCTTGACTCTAGCGGGGGGCACCGGGGAGCTGTTTTTT | CASSLTLAGGTGELFF | TRBJ2-2 | TRBV5-1 | once | TRBD2
TGTGCCAGCAGCACCCAGGCGTCCGAAGAGACCCAGTACTTC | CASSTQASEETQYF | TRBJ2-5 | TRBV16 | NA | NA
TGCGCCAGCAGCCAATTCAGGGGCATAGATGGCTACACCTTC | CASSQFRGIDGYTF | TRBJ1-2 | TRBV4-1 | few | NA
TGTGCCAGCAGCTGGGGACAGAGCCTCTATGGCTACACCTTC | CASSWGQSLYGYTF | TRBJ1-2 | TRBV5-8 | NA | TRBD1
TGTGCCAGTAGTATAGATCGGTCCGATAGCGGGAATCTTGGCGGGGAGCTGTTTTTT | CASSIDRSDSGNLGGELFF | TRBJ2-2 | TRBV19 | NA | TRBD2
TGTGCCAGCAGTACTCGGGGGGGCGAGGGGACCCAGTACTTC | CASSTRGGEGTQYF | TRBJ2-5 | TRBV6-5 | NA | TRBD2
TGTGCCAGCAGCCAAGCGACAGGGGGCTATGGCTACACCTTC | CASSQATGGYGYTF | TRBJ1-2 | TRBV3-1/TRBV3-2 | NA | TRBD1
TGTGCCACCAGTGCAGGTCACGGACAGGGAGGGACTGAAGCTTTCTTT | CATSAGHGQGGTEAFF | TRBJ1-1 | TRBV24-1 | NA | TRBD1